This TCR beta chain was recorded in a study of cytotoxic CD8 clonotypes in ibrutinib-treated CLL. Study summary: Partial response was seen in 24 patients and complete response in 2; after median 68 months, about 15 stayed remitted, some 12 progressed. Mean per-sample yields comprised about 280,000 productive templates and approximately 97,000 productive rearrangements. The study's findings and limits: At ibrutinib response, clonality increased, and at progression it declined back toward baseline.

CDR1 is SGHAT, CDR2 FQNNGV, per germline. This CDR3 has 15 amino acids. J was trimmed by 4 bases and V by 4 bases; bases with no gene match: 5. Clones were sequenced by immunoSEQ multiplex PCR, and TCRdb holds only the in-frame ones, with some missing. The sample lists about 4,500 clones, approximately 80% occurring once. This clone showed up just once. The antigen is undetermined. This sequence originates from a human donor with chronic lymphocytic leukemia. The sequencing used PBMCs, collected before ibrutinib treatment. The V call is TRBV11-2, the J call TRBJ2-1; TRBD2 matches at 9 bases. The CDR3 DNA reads TGTGCCAGCAGCTCACTAGCGGGCGAATACAATGAGCAGTTCTTC. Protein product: CASSSLAGEYNEQFF.